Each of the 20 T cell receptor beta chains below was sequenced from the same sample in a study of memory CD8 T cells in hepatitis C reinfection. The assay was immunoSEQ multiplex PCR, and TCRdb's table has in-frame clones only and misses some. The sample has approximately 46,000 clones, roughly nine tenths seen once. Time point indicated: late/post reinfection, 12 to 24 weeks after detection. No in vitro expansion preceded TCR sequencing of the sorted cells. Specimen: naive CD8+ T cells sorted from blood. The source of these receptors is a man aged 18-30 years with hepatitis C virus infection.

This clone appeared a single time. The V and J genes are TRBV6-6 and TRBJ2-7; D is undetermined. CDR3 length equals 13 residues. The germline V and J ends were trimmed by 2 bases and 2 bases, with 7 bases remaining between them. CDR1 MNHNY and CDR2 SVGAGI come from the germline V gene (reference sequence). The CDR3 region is CASSYGPTYEQYF. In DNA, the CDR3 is TGTGCCAGCAGTTACGGGCCGACCTACGAGCAGTACTTC.

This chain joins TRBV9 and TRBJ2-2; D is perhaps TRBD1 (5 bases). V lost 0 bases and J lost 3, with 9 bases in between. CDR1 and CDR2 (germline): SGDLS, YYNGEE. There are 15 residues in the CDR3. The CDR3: CASSVVSGYTGELFF. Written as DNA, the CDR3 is TGTGCCAGCAGCGTAGTTTCAGGGTACACCGGGGAGCTGTTTTTT.

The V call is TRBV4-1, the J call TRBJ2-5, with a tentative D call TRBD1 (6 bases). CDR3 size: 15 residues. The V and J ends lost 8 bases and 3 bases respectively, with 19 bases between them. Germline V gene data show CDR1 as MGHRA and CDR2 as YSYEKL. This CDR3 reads CASSDRDTHEETQYF. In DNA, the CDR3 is TGCGCCAGCTCGGACCGGGACACTCATGAAGAGACCCAGTACTTC.

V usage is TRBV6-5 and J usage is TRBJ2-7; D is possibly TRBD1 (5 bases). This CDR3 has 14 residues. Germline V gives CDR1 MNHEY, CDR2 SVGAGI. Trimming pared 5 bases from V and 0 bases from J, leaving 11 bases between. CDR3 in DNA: TGTGCCAGCAGTCCGCGTCAGGGCTCCTACGAGCAGTACGTC. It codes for CASSPRQGSYEQYV.

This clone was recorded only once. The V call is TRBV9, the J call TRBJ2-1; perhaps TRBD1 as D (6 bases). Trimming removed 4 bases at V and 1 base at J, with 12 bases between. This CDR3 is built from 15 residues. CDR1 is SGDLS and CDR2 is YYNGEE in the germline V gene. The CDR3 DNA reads TGTGCCAGCAGCCCCGAGCAGGGGTCCTACAATGAGCAGTTCTTC. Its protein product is CASSPEQGSYNEQFF.

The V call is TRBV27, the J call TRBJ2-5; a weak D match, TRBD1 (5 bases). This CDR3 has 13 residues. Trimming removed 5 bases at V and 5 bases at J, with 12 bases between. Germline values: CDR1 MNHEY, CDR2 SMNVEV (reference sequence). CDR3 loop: CASSPRVTETQYF. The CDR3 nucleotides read TGTGCCAGCAGTCCCAGGGTAACGGAGACCCAGTACTTC.

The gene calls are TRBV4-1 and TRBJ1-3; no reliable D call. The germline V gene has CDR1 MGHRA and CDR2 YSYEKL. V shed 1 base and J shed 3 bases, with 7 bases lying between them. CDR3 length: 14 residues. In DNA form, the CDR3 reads TGCGCCAGCAGCCAAGCTGACATTGGAAACACCATATATTTT. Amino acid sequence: CASSQADIGNTIYF.

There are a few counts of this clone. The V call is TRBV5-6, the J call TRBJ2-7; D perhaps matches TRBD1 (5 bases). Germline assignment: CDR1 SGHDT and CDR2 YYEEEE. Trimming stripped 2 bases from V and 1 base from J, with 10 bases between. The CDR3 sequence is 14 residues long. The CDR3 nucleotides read TGTGCCAGCAGCTTTGGTCAGGGTTCCTACGAGCAGTACGTC. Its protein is CASSFGQGSYEQYV.

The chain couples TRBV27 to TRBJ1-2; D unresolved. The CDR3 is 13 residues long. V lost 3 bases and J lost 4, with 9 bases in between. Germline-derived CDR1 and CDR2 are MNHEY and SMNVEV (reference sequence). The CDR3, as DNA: TGTGCCAGCAGTTTGCGGGGTGGCTATGGCTACACCTTC. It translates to CASSLRGGYGYTF.

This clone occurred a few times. In DNA, the CDR3 is TGTGCCTGGTACCTCTTCCGGGACAGGGGAAACACTGAAGCTTTCTTT. Amino acid sequence: CAWYLFRDRGNTEAFF. V is TRBV30 and J is TRBJ1-1, with 10 bases that match TRBD1. CDR3 length: 16 amino acids. With V trimmed by 5 bases and J by 2 bases, 11 bases remained unmatched. Per germline, CDR1 GTSNPN and CDR2 SVGIG (reference sequence).

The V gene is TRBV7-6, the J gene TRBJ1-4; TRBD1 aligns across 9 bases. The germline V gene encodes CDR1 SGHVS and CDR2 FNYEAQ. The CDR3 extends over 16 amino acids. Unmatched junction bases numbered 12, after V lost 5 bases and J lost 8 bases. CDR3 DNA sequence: TGTGCCAGCAGCCCGTCGTTCGACAGGGGGGGGGAAAAACTGTTTTTT. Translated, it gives CASSPSFDRGGEKLFF.

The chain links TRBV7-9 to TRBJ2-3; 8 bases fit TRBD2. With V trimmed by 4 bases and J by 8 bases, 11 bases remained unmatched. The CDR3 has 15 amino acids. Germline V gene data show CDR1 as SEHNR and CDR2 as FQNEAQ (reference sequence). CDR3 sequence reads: CASSWSSGFQGTQYF. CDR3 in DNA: TGTGCCAGCAGCTGGTCTAGCGGGTTTCAGGGTACGCAGTATTTT.

DNA of the CDR3: TGTGCCAGCAGTTACGGGGCGAATTCACCCCTCCACTTT. Its translation: CASSYGANSPLHF. V is TRBV6-5 and J is TRBJ1-6, with a tentative D call TRBD1 (5 bases). The CDR3 covers 13 residues. Per the germline V gene, CDR1 is MNHEY and CDR2 is SVGAGI. Trimming took 2 bases from V and 7 from J, leaving 6 bases between them.

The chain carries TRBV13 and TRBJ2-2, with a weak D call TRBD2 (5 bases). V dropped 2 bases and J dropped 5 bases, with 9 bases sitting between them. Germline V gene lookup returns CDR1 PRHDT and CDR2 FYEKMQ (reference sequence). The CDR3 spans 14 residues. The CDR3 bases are TGTGCCAGCAGCTTAATGCGCGGGACCGGGGAGCTGTTTTTT. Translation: CASSLMRGTGELFF.

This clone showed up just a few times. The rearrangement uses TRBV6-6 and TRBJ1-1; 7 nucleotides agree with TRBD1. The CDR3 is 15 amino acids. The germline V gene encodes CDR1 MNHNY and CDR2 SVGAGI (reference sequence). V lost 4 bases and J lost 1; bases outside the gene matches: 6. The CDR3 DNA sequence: TGTGCCAGCAGTTTTACAGGGGTAACGAACACTGAAGCTTTCTTT. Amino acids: CASSFTGVTNTEAFF.

The chain's CDR3 is CASSPRGGQDTEAFF. The CDR3, as DNA: TGTGCCAGCAGCCCCCGGGGGGGGCAGGACACTGAAGCTTTCTTT. The rearrangement joins TRBV11-2 to TRBJ1-1; possibly TRBD1 for D (6 bases). The CDR3 is 15 residues long. Looked up from germline, CDR1 is SGHAT and CDR2 is FQNNGV. Deletions cut 5 bases from V and 3 bases from J, with 16 bases between.

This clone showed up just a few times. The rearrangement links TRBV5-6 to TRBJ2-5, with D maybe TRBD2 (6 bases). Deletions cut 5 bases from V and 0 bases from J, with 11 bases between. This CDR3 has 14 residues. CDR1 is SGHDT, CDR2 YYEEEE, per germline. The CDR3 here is CASSRASDQETQYF. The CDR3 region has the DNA TGTGCCAGCAGTCGCGCTAGCGACCAAGAGACCCAGTACTTC. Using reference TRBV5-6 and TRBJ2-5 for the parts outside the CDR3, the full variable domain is DAGVTQSPTHLIKTRGQQVTLRCSPKSGHDTVSWYQQALGQGPQFIFQYYEEEERQRGNFPDRFSGHQFPNYSSELNVNALLLGDSALYLCASSRASDQETQYFGPGTRLLVL.

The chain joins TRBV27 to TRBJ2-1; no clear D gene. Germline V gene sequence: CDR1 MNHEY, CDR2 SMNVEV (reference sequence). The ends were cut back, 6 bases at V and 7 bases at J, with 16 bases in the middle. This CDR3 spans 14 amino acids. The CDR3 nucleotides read TGTGCCAGCAGGTGGCAGGCCACCAAGAATGAGCAGTTCTTC. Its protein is CASRWQATKNEQFF.

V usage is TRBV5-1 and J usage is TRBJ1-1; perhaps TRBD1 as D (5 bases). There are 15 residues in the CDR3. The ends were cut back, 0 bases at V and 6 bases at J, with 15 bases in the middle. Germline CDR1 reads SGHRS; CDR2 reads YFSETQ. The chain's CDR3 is CASSLEAGQRPEAFF. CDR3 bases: TGCGCCAGCAGCTTGGAAGCAGGGCAGCGTCCTGAAGCTTTCTTT.

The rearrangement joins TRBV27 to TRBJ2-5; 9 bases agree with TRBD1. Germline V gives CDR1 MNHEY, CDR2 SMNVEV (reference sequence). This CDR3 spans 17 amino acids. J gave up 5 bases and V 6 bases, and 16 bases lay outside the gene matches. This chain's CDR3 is CASRGGLDRGFWETQYF. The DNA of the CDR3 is TGTGCCAGCAGGGGGGGGTTAGACAGGGGGTTTTGGGAGACCCAGTACTTC.